The T cell receptor (beta chain) under discussion was sequenced for a study of early T cells in non-severe SARS-CoV-2 infection. At the level of the study: Unsorted whole-blood RNA was sequenced in bulk, leaving chains unpaired. Study-wide results and limits: VDJdb matching skewed toward anti-spike CD8 responses, missing private and CD4 specificities.

The CDR3 length is 16 residues. V was clipped by 5 bases and J by 1 base; unmatched bases: 8. The V gene's germline CDR1 is MDHEN and CDR2 SYDVKM. The table lists this clonotype with many counts. What it binds is unknown. Attachment of unique molecular identifiers to individual cDNA molecules was performed. Via MiXCR, TCRdb re-called the 5' RACE reads, giving one row per CDR3 protein. The sample lists about 89,000 distinct CDR3 sequences, approximately 15% occurring once. The sample was whole blood, taken at baseline. The chain recombines TRBV28 with TRBJ2-3, with TRBD1 identical over 8 bases. This sequence originates from an adult who was a healthcare worker with PCR-confirmed SARS-CoV-2 infection or an uninfected control (not recorded which). In nucleotides, the CDR3 is TGTGCCAGCAGTCCCCACAGGGGGACGGGCACAGATACGCAGTATTTT. It translates to CASSPHRGTGTDTQYF. The full variable domain, with the rest looked up from reference TRBV28 and TRBJ2-3, is DVKVTQSSRYLVKRTGEKVFLECVQDMDHENMFWYRQDPGLGLRLIYFSYDVKMKEKGDIPEGYSVSREKKERFSLILESASTNQTSMYLCASSPHRGTGTDTQYFGPGTRLTVL.